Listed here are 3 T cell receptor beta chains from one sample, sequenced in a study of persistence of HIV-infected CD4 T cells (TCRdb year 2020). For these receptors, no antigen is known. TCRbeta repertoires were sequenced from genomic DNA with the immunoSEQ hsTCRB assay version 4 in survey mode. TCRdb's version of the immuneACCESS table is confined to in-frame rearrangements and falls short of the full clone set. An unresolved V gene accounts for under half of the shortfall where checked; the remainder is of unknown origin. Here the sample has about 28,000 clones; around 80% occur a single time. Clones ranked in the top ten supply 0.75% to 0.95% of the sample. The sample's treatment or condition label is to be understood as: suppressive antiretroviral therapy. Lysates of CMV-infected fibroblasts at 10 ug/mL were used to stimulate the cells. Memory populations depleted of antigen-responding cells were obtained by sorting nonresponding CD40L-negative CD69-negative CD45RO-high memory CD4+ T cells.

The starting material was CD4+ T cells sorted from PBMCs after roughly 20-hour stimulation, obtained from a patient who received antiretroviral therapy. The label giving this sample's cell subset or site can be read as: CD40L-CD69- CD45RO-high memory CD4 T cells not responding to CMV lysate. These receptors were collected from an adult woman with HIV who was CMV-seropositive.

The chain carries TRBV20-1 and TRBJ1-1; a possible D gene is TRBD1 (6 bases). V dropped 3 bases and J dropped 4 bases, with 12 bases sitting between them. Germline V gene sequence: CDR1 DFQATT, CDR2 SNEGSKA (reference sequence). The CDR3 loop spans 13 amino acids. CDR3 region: CSASGGRSTEAFF. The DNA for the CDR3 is TGCAGTGCTAGTGGGGGCCGGAGCACTGAAGCTTTCTTT.

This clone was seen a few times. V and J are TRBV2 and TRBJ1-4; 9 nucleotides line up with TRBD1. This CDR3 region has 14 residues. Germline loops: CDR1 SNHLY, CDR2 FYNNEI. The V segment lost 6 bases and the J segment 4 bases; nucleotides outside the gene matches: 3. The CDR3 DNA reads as TGTGCCAGCAGAAGACAGGGGGTTAATGAAAAACTGTTTTTT. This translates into CASRRQGVNEKLFF.

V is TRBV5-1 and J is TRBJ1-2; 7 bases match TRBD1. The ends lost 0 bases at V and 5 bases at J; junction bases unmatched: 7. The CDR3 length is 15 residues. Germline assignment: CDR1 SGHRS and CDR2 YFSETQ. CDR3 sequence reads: CASSLVEGAEYGYTF. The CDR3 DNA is TGCGCCAGCAGCTTGGTAGAGGGGGCTGAGTATGGCTACACCTTC. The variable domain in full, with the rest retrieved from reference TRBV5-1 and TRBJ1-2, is KAGVTQTPRYLIKTRGQQVTLSCSPISGHRSVSWYQQTPGQGLQFLFEYFSETQRNKGNFPGRFSGRQFSNSRSEMNVSTLELGDSALYLCASSLVEGAEYGYTFGSGTRLTVV.